This TCR beta chain was identified during a study of siplizumab effects on memory and regulatory T cells. TCRdb keeps only in-frame clones here, not all; method: immunoSEQ multiplex PCR. The sample holds approximately 100,000 clones, 90% to 95% seen once. The clonotype was recovered from a human donor in good health. Sequenced material: non-Treg CD4+ T cells sorted from blood.

The CDR3 bases are TGCGCCAGCAGCTTGCTCGGGGCCGGAGCCAAAAACATTCAGTACTTC. Translated, it gives CASSLLGAGAKNIQYF. The chain is built from TRBV5-1 and TRBJ2-4; either TRBD1 or TRBD2 may supply D (5 bases each). V lost 1 base to trimming and J lost 0 bases, with 11 bases between them. The V gene's germline CDR1 is SGHRS and CDR2 YFSETQ. The CDR3 is 16 residues long.